The clone carrying this T cell receptor (beta chain) was counted between two and nine times. Its antigen is not identified. The germline V gene encodes CDR1 MDHEN and CDR2 SYDVKM. The J segment lost 1 base and the V segment lost 5 bases, leaving 7 bases of the junction unmatched. This CDR3 has 15 amino acids. These data are taken from a study of naive and memory T cell subsets. Study-level results: In naive cells, over 95% of TCR sequences were seen only once. A few larger clonotypes appeared in naive repertoires, especially CD8, possibly memory cells re-expressing CD45RA.

The beta constant-region primer was an equimolar mix of two oligonucleotides covering TRBC1 and TRBC2. Four rounds of PCR amplified the ligated cDNA using nested alpha and beta constant-region primers plus SP2. One entry per CDR3 protein, called by TCRdb with MiXCR from the UMI-ligation and nested PCR reads. Of under 150,000 distinct CDR3 sequences detected, approximately 20% appear once; the ten largest clones hold 0.6% to 0.7%. V is TRBV28 and J is TRBJ2-5, with 7 bases that match TRBD1. The sample taken for sequencing was naive CD8+ T cells from blood. This TCR was sampled from a human donor in good health. CDR3 sequence reads: CASSMPRDSQETQYF. CDR3 sequence (DNA): TGTGCCAGCAGTATGCCCCGGGACAGCCAAGAGACCCAGTACTTC. Full variable domain (missing parts from reference TRBV28 and TRBJ2-5): DVKVTQSSRYLVKRTGEKVFLECVQDMDHENMFWYRQDPGLGLRLIYFSYDVKMKEKGDIPEGYSVSREKKERFSLILESASTNQTSMYLCASSMPRDSQETQYFGPGTRLLVL.